The clone carrying this TCR beta chain was counted between two and nine times. V gave up 5 bases and J gave up 0 bases, with 11 bases separating them. Germline V gene lookup returns CDR1 LNHDA and CDR2 SQIVND (reference sequence). The CDR3 contains 15 residues. The PCR had 60 Vbeta and 13 Jbeta primers. The data were produced by immunoSEQ multiplex PCR, yet TCRdb's version contains in-frame clones alone and is incomplete. The sample comprises under 150,000 clones, approximately 80% of which are singletons, and 4% rests with the top ten. This specimen comes from a study of cytomegalovirus exposure and HLA in healthy donors.

V gene TRBV19 combines with J gene TRBJ2-1; D not certain. The sequence was obtained from a woman between 40 and 50 years old in good health and CMV-seronegative. Sequenced input: PBMCs. This CDR3 is CASSPTEYSYNEQFF. The CDR3 region has the DNA TGTGCCAGTAGTCCAACGGAGTACTCCTACAATGAGCAGTTCTTC.